The 17 T cell receptor beta chains given below trace back to one sample, sequenced in a study of shared clonotypes between healthy human individuals. This table comes from immunoSEQ multiplex PCR, and its TCRdb copy is limited to in-frame clones, with some not included. The sample lists over a million clones; approximately 98% were seen once. Sequenced input: naive CD4+ T cells sorted from blood. The subset: CD45RA+ positively selected. The receptor set was obtained from a man aged 30 to 39 in good health.

The chain is built from TRBV7-6 and TRBJ2-7, with 14 nucleotides matching TRBD2. This CDR3 contains 16 residues. The germline V gene has CDR1 SGHVS and CDR2 FNYEAQ. The ends lost 5 bases at V and 1 base at J; junction bases unmatched: 4. CDR3 sequence reads: CASSPGLAGASYEQYF. In DNA form, the CDR3 reads TGTGCCAGCAGCCCGGGACTAGCGGGAGCGTCCTACGAGCAGTACTTC.

The rearrangement links TRBV18 to TRBJ2-3; D ambiguous. Germline lookup yields CDR1 KGHSH and CDR2 LQKENI. Trimming left V 3 bases short and J 4 bases short, with 11 bases between. This CDR3 comprises 14 residues. The CDR3, as DNA: TGTGCCAGCTCACCGATCCCTGATGCAGATACGCAGTATTTT. Amino acid sequence: CASSPIPDADTQYF.

This clone was seen a few times. The chain has TRBV7-9 and TRBJ1-3, with D unresolved. V was trimmed by 5 bases and J by 0 bases, leaving 11 bases between them. Germline-derived CDR1 and CDR2 are SEHNR and FQNEAQ (reference sequence). This CDR3 region has 15 residues. DNA of the CDR3: TGTGCCAGCAGCATCGCGGTCGTCTCTGGAAACACCATATATTTT. This translates into CASSIAVVSGNTIYF.

This rearrangement joins TRBV29-1 to TRBJ2-7; 11 bases map to TRBD2. Germline lookup yields CDR1 SQVTM and CDR2 ANQGSEA. The CDR3 contains 14 residues. V lost 4 bases and J lost 4; bases outside the gene matches: 6. The CDR3: CSVVLAGEDYEQYF. Here the CDR3 DNA reads TGCAGCGTTGTACTAGCGGGAGAGGATTACGAGCAGTACTTC.

The rearrangement uses TRBV7-2 and TRBJ2-3; 10 bases are a match to TRBD2. This CDR3 contains 15 residues. CDR1 is SGHTA, CDR2 FQGNSA, per germline. With 2 bases clipped from V and 3 bases from J, the junction kept 2 bases outside the gene matches. The CDR3 here is CASSLPAGGTDTQYF. For the CDR3, the DNA is TGTGCCAGCAGCTTACCAGCGGGAGGGACAGATACGCAGTATTTT. The whole variable domain, filled in from reference TRBV7-2 and TRBJ2-3, reads GAGVSQSPSNKVTEKGKDVELRCDPISGHTALYWYRQSLGQGLEFLIYFQGNSAPDKSGLPSDRFSAERTGGSVSTLTIQRTQQEDSAVYLCASSLPAGGTDTQYFGPGTRLTVL.

The rearrangement links TRBV6-6 to TRBJ2-7; D is possibly TRBD2 (5 bases). Germline CDR1 and CDR2: MNHNY and SVGAGI (reference sequence). This CDR3 has 15 residues. V lost 2 bases and J 0 bases, leaving 11 bases between the germline ends. CDR3 sequence reads: CASSYGVGSSYEQYF. DNA of the CDR3: TGTGCCAGCAGTTACGGAGTAGGGAGCTCCTACGAGCAGTACTTC.

The V gene is TRBV9, the J gene TRBJ2-1; perhaps TRBD2 as D (6 bases). This CDR3 spans 17 amino acids. Trimming took 3 bases from V and 3 from J, leaving 19 bases between them. CDR1 SGDLS and CDR2 YYNGEE come from the germline V gene. The CDR3 DNA follows: TGTGCCAGCAGCGCCTCAATAACTAGCATCTTCTACAATGAGCAGTTCTTC. Protein product: CASSASITSIFYNEQFF.

The chain carries TRBV7-9 and TRBJ1-1; D ambiguous. Trimming removed 1 base from V and 10 bases from J, with 13 bases in between. This CDR3 has 13 residues. From germline, CDR1 is SEHNR and CDR2 FQNEAQ (reference sequence). The DNA of the CDR3 is TGTGCCAGCAGCTTAGAAGGTTTGCGAGGAGCTTTCTTT. Translating it yields CASSLEGLRGAFF.

The rearrangement links TRBV18 to TRBJ1-1, with D possibly being TRBD1 (6 bases). This CDR3 spans 13 amino acids. Trimming removed 5 bases from V and 4 bases from J, with 11 bases in between. Germline assignment: CDR1 KGHSH and CDR2 LQKENI. CDR3 coding DNA: TGTGCCAGCTCAACAGGGTTGGGCACTGAAGCTTTCTTT. Protein product: CASSTGLGTEAFF.

V and J are TRBV5-4 and TRBJ2-1; no reliable D call. V lost 1 base and J 2 bases, leaving 13 bases between the germline ends. The CDR3 covers 16 residues. CDR1 and CDR2 from the germline V gene are SGHNT and YYREEE (reference sequence). This chain's CDR3 is CASSLLARVTYNEQFF. CDR3 nucleotide sequence: TGTGCCAGCAGCTTGTTAGCCCGGGTTACCTACAATGAGCAGTTCTTC.

About this clone: In the same sample, other DNA sequences code for this CDR3. The chain joins TRBV5-1 to TRBJ2-3; possibly TRBD1 for D (5 bases). The V end lost 2 bases, the J end lost 6 bases, and 10 bases lay between the germline ends. This CDR3 spans 13 amino acids. In germline, CDR1 is SGHRS, CDR2 YFSETQ. The CDR3, as DNA: TGCGCCAGCAGCTTAACAGGCCGGGATACGCAGTATTTT. It specifies CASSLTGRDTQYF.

To note about this clone: Other nucleotide sequences in the sample specify the same CDR3. The chain links TRBV7-3 to TRBJ2-2, with TRBD1 matching over 9 bases. The V gene's germline CDR1 is SGHTA and CDR2 FQGTGA. Trimming took 4 bases from V and 1 from J; bases not matched to a gene: 1. The CDR3 has 15 residues. The CDR3: CASSSGQGNTGELFF. Here the CDR3 DNA reads TGTGCCAGCAGCTCGGGACAGGGGAACACCGGGGAGCTGTTTTTT.

For this clone: Other nucleotide sequences from this sample produce the same CDR3. J is TRBJ2-5 and V is TRBV5-1; D is perhaps TRBD2 (5 bases). CDR3 length: 13 amino acids. Germline V lookup: CDR1 SGHRS, CDR2 YFSETQ. Between the trimmed V and J ends, which lost 4 bases and 2 bases, there was a span of 9 bases. CDR3 DNA: TGCGCCAGCAGCCCGCCGGGGCAAGAGACCCAGTACTTC. It yields the protein CASSPPGQETQYF.

The J gene is TRBJ1-5, the V gene TRBV27; 8 bases fit TRBD1. The germline V gene has CDR1 MNHEY and CDR2 SMNVEV (reference sequence). The length of the CDR3 is 15 residues. V lost 5 bases, J lost 3 bases, and 6 bases stayed unmatched. For the CDR3, the DNA is TGTGCCAGCAGTACCCGGACAGGGACCAATCAGCCCCAGCATTTT. The encoded protein is CASSTRTGTNQPQHF.

The chain combines TRBV6-6 with TRBJ2-7; D may be TRBD2 (6 bases). V lost 2 bases and J 6 bases, leaving 14 bases between the germline ends. Germline CDR1 MNHNY, CDR2 SVGAGI (reference sequence). CDR3 size: 14 residues. CDR3 in amino acids: CASSYTGEFLEQYF. Here the CDR3 DNA reads TGTGCCAGCAGTTACACGGGAGAATTCCTCGAGCAGTACTTC.

This chain's CDR3 is CASKLSSGAGGYTF. CDR3 nucleotide sequence: TGTGCCAGCAAGCTTAGTAGTGGGGCAGGGGGCTACACCTTC. The rearrangement uses TRBV13 and TRBJ1-2; tentative D call: TRBD1 (5 bases). The CDR3 covers 14 residues. V was clipped by 7 bases and J by 8 bases, with 20 bases between them. Germline V gives CDR1 PRHDT, CDR2 FYEKMQ (reference sequence).

The chain uses TRBV5-1 and TRBJ2-4, with TRBD1 identical over 8 bases. The CDR3 contains 17 residues. Per germline, CDR1 SGHRS and CDR2 YFSETQ. V dropped 4 bases and J dropped 7; count of bases not matched to a gene: 16. CDR3: CASSLGLGQGVGNIQYF. DNA of the CDR3: TGCGCCAGCAGCCTTGGATTAGGACAGGGCGTGGGTAACATTCAGTACTTC.